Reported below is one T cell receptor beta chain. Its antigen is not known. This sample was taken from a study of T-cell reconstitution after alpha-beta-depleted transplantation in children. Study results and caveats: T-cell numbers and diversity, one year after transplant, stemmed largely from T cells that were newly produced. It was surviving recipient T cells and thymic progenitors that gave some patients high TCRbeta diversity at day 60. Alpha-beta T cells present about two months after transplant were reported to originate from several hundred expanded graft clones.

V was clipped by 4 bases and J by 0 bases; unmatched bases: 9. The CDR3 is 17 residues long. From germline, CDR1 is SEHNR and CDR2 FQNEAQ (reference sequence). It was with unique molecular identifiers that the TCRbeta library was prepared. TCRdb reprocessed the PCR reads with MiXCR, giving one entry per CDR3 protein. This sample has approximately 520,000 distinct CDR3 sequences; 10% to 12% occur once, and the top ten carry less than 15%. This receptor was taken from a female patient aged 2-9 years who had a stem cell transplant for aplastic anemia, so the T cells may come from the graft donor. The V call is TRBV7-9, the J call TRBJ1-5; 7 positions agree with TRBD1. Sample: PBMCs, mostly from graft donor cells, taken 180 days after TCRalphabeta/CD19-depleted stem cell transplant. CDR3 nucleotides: TGTGCCAGCAGCTCGGGGGTAGGGGGCATTAGCAATCAGCCCCAGCATTTT. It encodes CASSSGVGGISNQPQHF.